A single TCR beta chain is shown here with its context. Its matching antigen is unknown. The CDR3 spans 14 residues. V was shortened by 4 bases and J by 5 bases, with 11 bases between the two germline ends. The germline gives CDR1 SGHAT, CDR2 FQNNGV. This sample stems from a study of T cells in Graves' hyperthyroidism and ophthalmopathy. Study results and limitations: Most thyroid clonotypes expanded above 0.001 appeared in blood too.

Researchers amplified the TCR beta CDR3 regions from RNA transcripts. The study used the HTBI primer set for a first-round RT-PCR of the TCR CDR3. TCRdb re-called the multiplex PCR reads through MiXCR, storing one row per CDR3 protein. The sample lists approximately 480,000 distinct CDR3 sequences, less than 25% occurring once. Sequenced material: blood. This rearrangement joins TRBV11-2 to TRBJ2-2; D may be TRBD1 (5 bases). This sequence was found in a man between 18 and 29 years old with Graves' hyperthyroidism. CDR3 amino acids: CASSSLQGTGELFF. In DNA form, the CDR3 reads TGTGCCAGCAGCTCCCTCCAGGGTACCGGGGAGCTGTTTTTT.